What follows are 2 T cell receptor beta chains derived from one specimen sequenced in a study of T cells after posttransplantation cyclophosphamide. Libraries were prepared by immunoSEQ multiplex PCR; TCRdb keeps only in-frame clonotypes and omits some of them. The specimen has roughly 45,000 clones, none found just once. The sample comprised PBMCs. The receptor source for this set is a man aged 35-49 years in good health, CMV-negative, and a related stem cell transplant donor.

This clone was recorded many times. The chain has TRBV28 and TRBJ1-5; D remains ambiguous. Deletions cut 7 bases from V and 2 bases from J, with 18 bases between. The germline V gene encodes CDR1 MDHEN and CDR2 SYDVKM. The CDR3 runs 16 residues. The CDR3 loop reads CASNLHSGMGNQPQHF. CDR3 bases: TGTGCCAGCAACCTCCATTCCGGGATGGGCAATCAGCCCCAGCATTTT. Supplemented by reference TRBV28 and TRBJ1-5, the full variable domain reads DVKVTQSSRYLVKRTGEKVFLECVQDMDHENMFWYRQDPGLGLRLIYFSYDVKMKEKGDIPEGYSVSREKKERFSLILESASTNQTSMYLCASNLHSGMGNQPQHFGDGTRLSIL.

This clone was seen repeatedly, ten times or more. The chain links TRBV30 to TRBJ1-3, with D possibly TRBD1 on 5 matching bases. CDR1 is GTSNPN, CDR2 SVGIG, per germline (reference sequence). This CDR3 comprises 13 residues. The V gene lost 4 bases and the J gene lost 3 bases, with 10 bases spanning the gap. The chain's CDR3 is CAWNAGGGNTIYF. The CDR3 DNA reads TGTGCCTGGAACGCGGGGGGTGGAAACACCATATATTTT.